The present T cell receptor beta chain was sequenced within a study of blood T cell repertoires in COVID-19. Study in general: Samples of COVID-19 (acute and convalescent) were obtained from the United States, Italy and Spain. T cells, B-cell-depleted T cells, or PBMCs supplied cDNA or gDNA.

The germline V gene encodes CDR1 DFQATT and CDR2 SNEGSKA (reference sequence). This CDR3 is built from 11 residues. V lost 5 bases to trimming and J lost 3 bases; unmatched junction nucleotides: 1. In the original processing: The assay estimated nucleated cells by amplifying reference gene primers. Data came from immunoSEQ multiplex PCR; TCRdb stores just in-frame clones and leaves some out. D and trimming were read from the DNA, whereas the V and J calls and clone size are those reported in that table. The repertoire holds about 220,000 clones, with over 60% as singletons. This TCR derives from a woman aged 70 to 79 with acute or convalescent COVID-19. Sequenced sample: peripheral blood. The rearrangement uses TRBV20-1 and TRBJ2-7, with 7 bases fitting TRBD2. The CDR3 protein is CSAGTIYEQYF. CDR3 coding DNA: TGCAGTGCTGGGACTATCTACGAGCAGTACTTC.